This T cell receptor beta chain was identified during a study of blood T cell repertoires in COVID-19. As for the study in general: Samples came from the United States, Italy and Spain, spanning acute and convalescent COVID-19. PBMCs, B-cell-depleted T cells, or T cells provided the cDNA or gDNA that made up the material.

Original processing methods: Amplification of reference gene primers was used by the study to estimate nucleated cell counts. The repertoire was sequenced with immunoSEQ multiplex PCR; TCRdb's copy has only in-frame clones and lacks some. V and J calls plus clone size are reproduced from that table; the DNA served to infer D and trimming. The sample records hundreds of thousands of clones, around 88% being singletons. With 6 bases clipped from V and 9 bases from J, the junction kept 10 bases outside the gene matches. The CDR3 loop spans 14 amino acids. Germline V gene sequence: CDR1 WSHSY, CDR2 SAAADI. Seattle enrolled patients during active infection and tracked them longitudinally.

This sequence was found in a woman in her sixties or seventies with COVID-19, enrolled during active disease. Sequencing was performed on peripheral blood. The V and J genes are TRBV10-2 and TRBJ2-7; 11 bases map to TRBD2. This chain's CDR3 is CASRETSGVSLQYF. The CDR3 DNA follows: TGCGCCAGCAGAGAGACTAGCGGGGTGTCGTTGCAGTACTTC.